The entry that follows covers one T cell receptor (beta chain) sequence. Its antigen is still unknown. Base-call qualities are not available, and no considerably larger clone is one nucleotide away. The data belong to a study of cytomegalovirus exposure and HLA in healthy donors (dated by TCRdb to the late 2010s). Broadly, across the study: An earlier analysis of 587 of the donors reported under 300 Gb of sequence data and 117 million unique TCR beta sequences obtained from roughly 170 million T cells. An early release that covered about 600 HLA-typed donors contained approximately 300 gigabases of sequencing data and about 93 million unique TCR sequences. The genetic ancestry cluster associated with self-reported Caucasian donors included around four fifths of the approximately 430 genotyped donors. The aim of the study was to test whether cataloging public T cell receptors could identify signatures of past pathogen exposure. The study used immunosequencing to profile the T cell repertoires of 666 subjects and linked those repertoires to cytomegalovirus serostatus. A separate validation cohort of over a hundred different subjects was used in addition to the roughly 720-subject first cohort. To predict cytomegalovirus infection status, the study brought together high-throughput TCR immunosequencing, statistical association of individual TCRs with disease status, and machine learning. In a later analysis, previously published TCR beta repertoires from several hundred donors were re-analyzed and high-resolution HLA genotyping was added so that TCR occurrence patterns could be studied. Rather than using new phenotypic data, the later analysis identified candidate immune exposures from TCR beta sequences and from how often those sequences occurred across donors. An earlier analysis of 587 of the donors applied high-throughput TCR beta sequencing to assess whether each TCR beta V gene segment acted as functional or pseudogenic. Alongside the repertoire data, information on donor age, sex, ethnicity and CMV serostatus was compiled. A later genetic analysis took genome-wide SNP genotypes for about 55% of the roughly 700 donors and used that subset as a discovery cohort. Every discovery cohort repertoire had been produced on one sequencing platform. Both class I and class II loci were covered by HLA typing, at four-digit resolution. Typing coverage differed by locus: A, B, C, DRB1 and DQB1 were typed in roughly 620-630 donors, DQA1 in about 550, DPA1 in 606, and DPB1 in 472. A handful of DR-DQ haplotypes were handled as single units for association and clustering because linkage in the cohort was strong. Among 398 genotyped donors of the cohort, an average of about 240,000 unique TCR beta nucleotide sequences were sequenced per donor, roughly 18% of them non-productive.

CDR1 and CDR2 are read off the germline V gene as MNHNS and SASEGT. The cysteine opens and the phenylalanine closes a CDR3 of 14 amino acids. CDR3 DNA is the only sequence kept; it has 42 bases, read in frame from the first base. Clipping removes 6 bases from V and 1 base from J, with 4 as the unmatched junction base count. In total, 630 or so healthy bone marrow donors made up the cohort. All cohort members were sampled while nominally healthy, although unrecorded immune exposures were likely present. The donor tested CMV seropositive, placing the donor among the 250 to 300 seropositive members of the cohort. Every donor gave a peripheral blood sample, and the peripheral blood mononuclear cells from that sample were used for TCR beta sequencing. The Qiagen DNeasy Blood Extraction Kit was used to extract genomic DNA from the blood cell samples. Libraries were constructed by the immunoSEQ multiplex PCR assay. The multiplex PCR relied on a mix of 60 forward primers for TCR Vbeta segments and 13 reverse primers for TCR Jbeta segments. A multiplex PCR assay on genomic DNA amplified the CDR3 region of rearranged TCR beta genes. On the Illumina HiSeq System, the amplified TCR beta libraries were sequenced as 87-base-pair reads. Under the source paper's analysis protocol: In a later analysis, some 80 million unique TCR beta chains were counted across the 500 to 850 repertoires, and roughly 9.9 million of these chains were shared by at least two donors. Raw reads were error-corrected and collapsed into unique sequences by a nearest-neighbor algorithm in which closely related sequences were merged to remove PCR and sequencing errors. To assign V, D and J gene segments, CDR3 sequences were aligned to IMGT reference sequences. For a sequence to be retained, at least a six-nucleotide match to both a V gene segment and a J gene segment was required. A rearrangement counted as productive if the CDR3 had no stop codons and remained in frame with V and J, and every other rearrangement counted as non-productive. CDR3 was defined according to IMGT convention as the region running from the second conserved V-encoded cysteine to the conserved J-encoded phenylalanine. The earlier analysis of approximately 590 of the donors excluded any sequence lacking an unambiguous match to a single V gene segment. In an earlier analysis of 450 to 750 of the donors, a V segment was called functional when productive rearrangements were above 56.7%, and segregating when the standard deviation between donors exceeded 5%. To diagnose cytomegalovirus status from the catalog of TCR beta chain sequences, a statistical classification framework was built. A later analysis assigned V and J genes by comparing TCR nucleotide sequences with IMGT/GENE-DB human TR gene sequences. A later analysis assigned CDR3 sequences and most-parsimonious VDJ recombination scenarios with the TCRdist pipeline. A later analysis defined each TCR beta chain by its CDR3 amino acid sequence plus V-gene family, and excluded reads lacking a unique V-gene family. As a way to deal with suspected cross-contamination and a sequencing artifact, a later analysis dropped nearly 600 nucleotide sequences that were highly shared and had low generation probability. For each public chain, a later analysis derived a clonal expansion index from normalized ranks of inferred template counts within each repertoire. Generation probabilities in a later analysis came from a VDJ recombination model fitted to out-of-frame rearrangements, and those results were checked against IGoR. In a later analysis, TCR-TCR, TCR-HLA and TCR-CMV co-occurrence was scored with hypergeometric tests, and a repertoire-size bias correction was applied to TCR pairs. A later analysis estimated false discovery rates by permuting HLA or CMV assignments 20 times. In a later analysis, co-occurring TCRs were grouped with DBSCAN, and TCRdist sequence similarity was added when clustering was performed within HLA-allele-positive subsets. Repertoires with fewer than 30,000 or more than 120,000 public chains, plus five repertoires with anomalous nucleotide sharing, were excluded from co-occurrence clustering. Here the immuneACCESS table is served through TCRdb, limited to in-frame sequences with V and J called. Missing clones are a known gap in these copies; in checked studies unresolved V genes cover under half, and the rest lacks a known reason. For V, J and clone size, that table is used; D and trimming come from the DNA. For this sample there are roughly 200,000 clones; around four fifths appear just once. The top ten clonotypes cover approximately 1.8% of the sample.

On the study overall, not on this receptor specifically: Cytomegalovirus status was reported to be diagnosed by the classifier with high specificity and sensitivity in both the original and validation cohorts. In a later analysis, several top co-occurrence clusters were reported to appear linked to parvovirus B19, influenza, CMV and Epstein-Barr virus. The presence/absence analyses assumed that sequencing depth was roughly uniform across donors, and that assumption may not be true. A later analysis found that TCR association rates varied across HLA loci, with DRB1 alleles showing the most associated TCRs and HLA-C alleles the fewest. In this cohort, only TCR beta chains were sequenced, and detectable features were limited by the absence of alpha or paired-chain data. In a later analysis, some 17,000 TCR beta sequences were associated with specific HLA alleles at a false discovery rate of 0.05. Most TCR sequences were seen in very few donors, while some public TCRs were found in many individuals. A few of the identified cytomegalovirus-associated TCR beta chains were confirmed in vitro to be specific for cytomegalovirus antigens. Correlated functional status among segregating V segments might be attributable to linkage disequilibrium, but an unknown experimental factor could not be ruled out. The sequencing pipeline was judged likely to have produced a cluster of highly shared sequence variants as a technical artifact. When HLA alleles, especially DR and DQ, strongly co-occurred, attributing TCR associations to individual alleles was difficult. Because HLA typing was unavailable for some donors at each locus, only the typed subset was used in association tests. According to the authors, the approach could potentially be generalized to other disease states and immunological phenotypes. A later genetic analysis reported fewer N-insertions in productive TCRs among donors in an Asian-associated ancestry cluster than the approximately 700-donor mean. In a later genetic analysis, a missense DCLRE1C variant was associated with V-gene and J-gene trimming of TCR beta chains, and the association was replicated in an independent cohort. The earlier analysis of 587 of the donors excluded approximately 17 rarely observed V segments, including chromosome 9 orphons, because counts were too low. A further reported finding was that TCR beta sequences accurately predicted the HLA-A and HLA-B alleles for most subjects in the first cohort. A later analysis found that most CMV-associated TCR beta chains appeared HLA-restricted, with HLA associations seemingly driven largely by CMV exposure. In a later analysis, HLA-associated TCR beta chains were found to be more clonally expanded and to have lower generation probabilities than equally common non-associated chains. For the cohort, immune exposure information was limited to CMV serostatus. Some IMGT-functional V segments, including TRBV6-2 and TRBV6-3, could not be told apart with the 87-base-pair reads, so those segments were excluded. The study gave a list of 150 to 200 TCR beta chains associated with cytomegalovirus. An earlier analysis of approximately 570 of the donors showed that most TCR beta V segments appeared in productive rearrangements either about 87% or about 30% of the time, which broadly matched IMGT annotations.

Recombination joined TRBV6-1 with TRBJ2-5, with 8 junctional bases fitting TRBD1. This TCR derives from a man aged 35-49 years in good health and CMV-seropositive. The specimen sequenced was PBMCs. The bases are TGTGCCAGCAGGGACAGGGCGGTCCAAGAGACCCAGTACTTC. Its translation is CASRDRAVQETQYF.